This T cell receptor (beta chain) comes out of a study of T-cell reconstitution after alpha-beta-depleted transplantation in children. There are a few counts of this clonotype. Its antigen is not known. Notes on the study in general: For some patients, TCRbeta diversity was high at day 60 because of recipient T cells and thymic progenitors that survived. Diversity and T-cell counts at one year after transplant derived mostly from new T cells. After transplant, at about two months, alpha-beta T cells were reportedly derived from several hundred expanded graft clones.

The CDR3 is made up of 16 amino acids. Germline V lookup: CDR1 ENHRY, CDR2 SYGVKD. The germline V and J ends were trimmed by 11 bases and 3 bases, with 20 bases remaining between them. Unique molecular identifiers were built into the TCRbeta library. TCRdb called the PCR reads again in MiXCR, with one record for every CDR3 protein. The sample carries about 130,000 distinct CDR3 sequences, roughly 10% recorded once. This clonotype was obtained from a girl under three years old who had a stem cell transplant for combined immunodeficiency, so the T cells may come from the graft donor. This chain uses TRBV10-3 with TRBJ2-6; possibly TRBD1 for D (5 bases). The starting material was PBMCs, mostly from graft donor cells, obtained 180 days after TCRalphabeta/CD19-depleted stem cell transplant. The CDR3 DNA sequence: TGTGCCGCCTGGGGCGATCAGGGTAATGGGGCCAACGTCCTGACTTTC. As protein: CAAWGDQGNGANVLTF.